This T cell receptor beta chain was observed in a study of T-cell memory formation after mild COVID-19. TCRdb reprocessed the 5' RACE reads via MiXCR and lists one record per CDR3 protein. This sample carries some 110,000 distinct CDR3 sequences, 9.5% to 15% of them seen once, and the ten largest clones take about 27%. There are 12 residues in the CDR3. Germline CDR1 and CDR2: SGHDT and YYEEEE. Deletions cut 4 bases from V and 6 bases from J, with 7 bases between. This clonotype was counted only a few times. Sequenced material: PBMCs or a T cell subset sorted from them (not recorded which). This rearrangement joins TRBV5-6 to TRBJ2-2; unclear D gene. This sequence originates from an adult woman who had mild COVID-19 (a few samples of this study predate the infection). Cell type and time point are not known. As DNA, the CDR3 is TGTGCCAGCAGCCTGACGGCCGGGGAGCTGTTTTTT. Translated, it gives CASSLTAGELFF. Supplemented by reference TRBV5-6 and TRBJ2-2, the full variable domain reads DAGVTQSPTHLIKTRGQQVTLRCSPKSGHDTVSWYQQALGQGPQFIFQYYEEEERQRGNFPDRFSGHQFPNYSSELNVNALLLGDSALYLCASSLTAGELFFGEGSRLTVL.